This is a list of T cell receptor beta chains from one sample in a study of shared T cell receptors in the human thymus. Repertoires were generated with immunoSEQ multiplex PCR, while TCRdb's copy carries only in-frame clones and drops some. The sample includes approximately 660,000 clones, roughly 90% of them seen just once. These data were also reused for a study on human thymus T cells.

The sequenced sample was thymocytes. Receptor source: a boy under three years old with a congenital heart defect. CDR3s include the opening cysteine and the closing phenylalanine or tryptophan. D genes are given only for firm matches. Only part of the rows carry a size: once, few, many, or a class if the clone is expanded.

d_gene: TRBD1; v_gene: TRBV28; abundance: -; j_gene: TRBJ1-4; CDR3nt: TGTGCCAGCAGGCACAGGGGAATTGGGGAAAAACTGTTTTTT; CDR3aa: CASRHRGIGEKLFF
d_gene: TRBD2; v_gene: TRBV6-5; abundance: once; j_gene: TRBJ2-1; CDR3nt: TGTGCCAGCAGTTCCCTAGCGGGAGCGGCTAATGAGCAGTTCTTC; CDR3aa: CASSSLAGAANEQFF
d_gene: TRBD1; v_gene: TRBV6-5; abundance: -; j_gene: TRBJ2-7; CDR3nt: TGTGCCAGCAGTTCCTACGGAGGGACAGGGGCCGGCGAGCAGTACTTC; CDR3aa: CASSSYGGTGAGEQYF
d_gene: -; v_gene: TRBV5-6; abundance: -; j_gene: TRBJ2-1; CDR3nt: TGTGCCAGCAGCTACTACGGGAGTTCCTACAATGAGCAGTTCTTC; CDR3aa: CASSYYGSSYNEQFF
d_gene: -; v_gene: TRBV7-9; abundance: -; j_gene: TRBJ2-7; CDR3nt: TGTGCCAGCAGCTACAATAAGAGGGAGCAGTACTTC; CDR3aa: CASSYNKREQYF
d_gene: -; v_gene: TRBV28; abundance: few; j_gene: TRBJ2-7; CDR3nt: TGTGCCAGCACAACCGGGGACTTAGCCTACGAGCAGTACTTC; CDR3aa: CASTTGDLAYEQYF
d_gene: TRBD2; v_gene: TRBV4-1; abundance: -; j_gene: TRBJ2-3; CDR3nt: TGCGCCAGCAGCCAAGATGCTAGCGGGAGATCAAATACGCAGTATTTT; CDR3aa: CASSQDASGRSNTQYF
d_gene: -; v_gene: TRBV6-4; abundance: -; j_gene: TRBJ1-2; CDR3nt: TGTGCCAGCAGTGAGAGTCCAACAGGGTTCAGCGGCTACACCTTC; CDR3aa: CASSESPTGFSGYTF
d_gene: TRBD1; v_gene: TRBV6-4; abundance: -; j_gene: TRBJ1-2; CDR3nt: TGTGCCAGCAGTTCCCGGCCGGGACAGGGGGTTGGAGGCTACACCTTC; CDR3aa: CASSSRPGQGVGGYTF
d_gene: -; v_gene: TRBV7-2; abundance: -; j_gene: TRBJ2-3; CDR3nt: TGTGCCAGCAGCTTCGGGGGCACAGATACGCAGTATTTT; CDR3aa: CASSFGGTDTQYF
d_gene: -; v_gene: TRBV29-1; abundance: -; j_gene: TRBJ2-1; CDR3nt: TGCAGCGTTGAATGGCGGTGGGGGGACAATGAGCAGTTCTTC; CDR3aa: CSVEWRWGDNEQFF
d_gene: -; v_gene: TRBV15; abundance: -; j_gene: TRBJ1-3; CDR3nt: TGTGCCACCAGCAGAGATGGCGGGGGCCGTGGAAACACCATATATTTT; CDR3aa: CATSRDGGGRGNTIYF
d_gene: TRBD2; v_gene: TRBV11-3; abundance: -; j_gene: TRBJ2-7; CDR3nt: TGTGCCAGCAGCATCCTAGCGGGATGGGAACAGCAGTACTTC; CDR3aa: CASSILAGWEQQYF
d_gene: -; v_gene: TRBV30; abundance: -; j_gene: TRBJ1-4; CDR3nt: TGTGCCTGGAGCCTTAGTGGTAATGAAAAACTGTTTTTT; CDR3aa: CAWSLSGNEKLFF
d_gene: TRBD1; v_gene: TRBV5-6; abundance: -; j_gene: TRBJ2-7; CDR3nt: TGTGCCAGCAGCTTGGGGGGACAGCCTAGCTCCTACGAGCAGTACTTC; CDR3aa: CASSLGGQPSSYEQYF
d_gene: TRBD1; v_gene: TRBV16; abundance: -; j_gene: TRBJ1-3; CDR3nt: TGTGCCAGCAGCCAATTGGACAGGGGAGTAAACACCATATATTTT; CDR3aa: CASSQLDRGVNTIYF
d_gene: -; v_gene: TRBV4-3; abundance: -; j_gene: TRBJ2-3; CDR3nt: TGCGCCAGCAGCCGGGGGGGGCCCACAGATACGCAGTATTTT; CDR3aa: CASSRGGPTDTQYF
d_gene: -; v_gene: TRBV29-1; abundance: few; j_gene: TRBJ2-5; CDR3nt: TGCAGCGTCTCAGGTCCAGCCCCACAAGAGACCCAGTACTTC; CDR3aa: CSVSGPAPQETQYF
d_gene: TRBD2; v_gene: TRBV11-2; abundance: -; j_gene: TRBJ2-7; CDR3nt: TGTGCCAGCAGTGGGGGACTAGCGTATCACGAGCAGTACTTC; CDR3aa: CASSGGLAYHEQYF
d_gene: TRBD2; v_gene: TRBV29-1; abundance: -; j_gene: TRBJ2-3; CDR3nt: TGCAGCGTTGACCCCGGACTAGCGGGAGAGGATACGCAGTATTTT; CDR3aa: CSVDPGLAGEDTQYF
d_gene: TRBD2; v_gene: TRBV7-3; abundance: -; j_gene: TRBJ2-1; CDR3nt: TGTGCCAGCAGCTTAGGTCCCCTTCCGCGGGGGGACTACAATGAGCAGTTCTTC; CDR3aa: CASSLGPLPRGDYNEQFF
d_gene: -; v_gene: TRBV19; abundance: few; j_gene: TRBJ1-1; CDR3nt: TGTGCCAGTAGTCTCAGAGGAAAGCTAAACACTGAAGCTTTCTTT; CDR3aa: CASSLRGKLNTEAFF
d_gene: -; v_gene: TRBV5-1; abundance: -; j_gene: TRBJ2-1; CDR3nt: TGCGCCAGCAGCTTGGCCCCTAGCAGCCGTAGCTCCTACAATGAGCAGTTCTTC; CDR3aa: CASSLAPSSRSSYNEQFF
d_gene: -; v_gene: TRBV27; abundance: -; j_gene: TRBJ2-6; CDR3nt: TGTGCCAGCAGTTTAAGTGGTGGGGCAGGGATGGGGGCCAACGTCCTGACTTTC; CDR3aa: CASSLSGGAGMGANVLTF
d_gene: -; v_gene: TRBV6-1; abundance: -; j_gene: TRBJ1-5; CDR3nt: TGTGCCAGCAGTGAAGGACAAATGAGGGTGGCCCAGCATTTT; CDR3aa: CASSEGQMRVAQHF
d_gene: TRBD2; v_gene: TRBV28; abundance: -; j_gene: TRBJ2-3; CDR3nt: TGTGCCAGCAGTCCGGGACTAGCGGGAGGGCCGGAAACAGATACGCAGTATTTT; CDR3aa: CASSPGLAGGPETDTQYF
d_gene: TRBD1; v_gene: TRBV27; abundance: -; j_gene: TRBJ1-1; CDR3nt: TGTGCCAGCAGTTTGGGACCGGACAGGACGAACACTGAAGCTTTCTTT; CDR3aa: CASSLGPDRTNTEAFF
d_gene: TRBD1; v_gene: TRBV7-9; abundance: -; j_gene: TRBJ2-1; CDR3nt: TGTGCCAGCAGCGGACAGGGGGCGGCGCGGGAGGGGTCCAATGAGCAGTTCTTC; CDR3aa: CASSGQGAAREGSNEQFF
d_gene: -; v_gene: TRBV10-1; abundance: -; j_gene: TRBJ1-3; CDR3nt: TGCGCCAGCAAGACGGTAGCATCTGGAACCACCATATATTTT; CDR3aa: CASKTVASGTTIYF
d_gene: TRBD2; v_gene: TRBV18; abundance: -; j_gene: TRBJ2-1; CDR3nt: TGTGCCAGCTCACCACCGGCTAGCGGAAACAATGAGCAGTTCTTC; CDR3aa: CASSPPASGNNEQFF
d_gene: TRBD2; v_gene: TRBV29-1; abundance: -; j_gene: TRBJ2-5; CDR3nt: TGCAGCGTTGGGGGCGGGGAAGCGGGGAGGAAGGAGACCCAGTACTTC; CDR3aa: CSVGGGEAGRKETQYF
d_gene: -; v_gene: TRBV30; abundance: -; j_gene: TRBJ2-7; CDR3nt: TGTGCCTGGAGCACAGGGGGGGCCAACGAGCAGTACTTC; CDR3aa: CAWSTGGANEQYF
d_gene: -; v_gene: TRBV18; abundance: -; j_gene: TRBJ2-7; CDR3nt: TGTGCCAGCTCACCACAATCTCGTAGTAGAGGGGAGCAGTACTTC; CDR3aa: CASSPQSRSRGEQYF
d_gene: TRBD2; v_gene: TRBV7-2; abundance: -; j_gene: TRBJ2-1; CDR3nt: TGTGCCAGCAGCTTAGTAGCCTTTTCCGGGAGGGACACCTACAATGAGCAGTTCTTC; CDR3aa: CASSLVAFSGRDTYNEQFF
d_gene: -; v_gene: TRBV2; abundance: -; j_gene: TRBJ1-2; CDR3nt: TGTGCCAGCAGAAAAAGACGGGACATTAACGCTAACTATGGCTACACCTTC; CDR3aa: CASRKRRDINANYGYTF
d_gene: -; v_gene: TRBV9; abundance: -; j_gene: TRBJ1-2; CDR3nt: TGTGCCAGCAGCGTAGAAGCGGCAAACTATGGCTACACCTTC; CDR3aa: CASSVEAANYGYTF
d_gene: -; v_gene: TRBV7-9; abundance: -; j_gene: TRBJ2-1; CDR3nt: TGTGCCAGCAGCTTCCAAAGAGGCGATGAGCAGTTCTTC; CDR3aa: CASSFQRGDEQFF
d_gene: TRBD1; v_gene: TRBV13; abundance: -; j_gene: TRBJ1-3; CDR3nt: TGTGCCAGCAGCTTATGGTCTGGGACAGTCTCTGGAAACACCATATATTTT; CDR3aa: CASSLWSGTVSGNTIYF
d_gene: -; v_gene: TRBV25-1; abundance: -; j_gene: TRBJ2-3; CDR3nt: TGTGCCAGCACCGCTACCACCCCAGCGGATGATACAGATACGCAGTATTTT; CDR3aa: CASTATTPADDTDTQYF
d_gene: -; v_gene: TRBV6-5; abundance: -; j_gene: TRBJ2-5; CDR3nt: TGTGCCAGCAGTGCCGCGGGACAGCCTCAAGAGACCCAGTACTTC; CDR3aa: CASSAAGQPQETQYF
d_gene: TRBD2; v_gene: TRBV15; abundance: -; j_gene: TRBJ2-1; CDR3nt: TGTGCCACCAGCAGAGGAGGGGAGGCTAGCGGGAGATATGAGCAGTTCTTC; CDR3aa: CATSRGGEASGRYEQFF
d_gene: TRBD2; v_gene: TRBV4-2; abundance: -; j_gene: TRBJ2-3; CDR3nt: TGTGCCAGCAGCCAAGGGCCCCCTCTAGCGGGAGGGCCGGGCACAGATACGCAGTATTTT; CDR3aa: CASSQGPPLAGGPGTDTQYF
d_gene: TRBD2; v_gene: TRBV5-4; abundance: -; j_gene: TRBJ2-7; CDR3nt: TGTGCCAGCAGCTTGGGAAGCGGGAGGGACTACGAGCAGTACTTC; CDR3aa: CASSLGSGRDYEQYF
d_gene: -; v_gene: TRBV28; abundance: -; j_gene: TRBJ1-1; CDR3nt: TGTGCCAGCAGCCCCCCGGGGGGTACTGAAGCTTTCTTT; CDR3aa: CASSPPGGTEAFF
d_gene: TRBD2; v_gene: TRBV11-3; abundance: -; j_gene: TRBJ2-3; CDR3nt: TGTGCCAGCAGCTTAACCCCCGGGGCGGGGGGACATTTAGATACGCAGTATTTT; CDR3aa: CASSLTPGAGGHLDTQYF
d_gene: TRBD1; v_gene: TRBV7-9; abundance: -; j_gene: TRBJ2-5; CDR3nt: TGTGCCAGCAGCTTACAGGGGGCTTTCTACCGACCTCTCCAAGAGACCCAGTACTTC; CDR3aa: CASSLQGAFYRPLQETQYF